These 3 T cell receptor beta chains came from one sample sequenced in a study of shared clonotypes between healthy human individuals. Sequenced by immunoSEQ multiplex PCR; TCRdb stores in-frame clones only, minus some. The sample yields millions of clones, 90% to 95% seen once. The sequenced sample was naive CD4+ T cells sorted from blood. Described subset: CD45RA+ positively selected. Source of these receptors: a man aged 18-30 years in good health.

The chain is built from TRBV18 and TRBJ2-5; 9 positions agree with TRBD2. Germline V gene data show CDR1 as KGHSH and CDR2 as LQKENI. The CDR3 has 17 amino acids. V shed 3 bases and J 0 bases; nucleotides not matched to a gene: 8. The DNA of the CDR3 is TGTGCCAGCTCACCCAAAGGACTAGCGTATTACCAAGAGACCCAGTACTTC. It encodes CASSPKGLAYYQETQYF.

The J gene is TRBJ2-5, the V gene TRBV10-3, with 7 bases matching TRBD2. Looked up from germline, CDR1 is ENHRY and CDR2 is SYGVKD. V trimming: 2 bases; J trimming: 7 bases; junction bases outside the gene matches: 7. CDR3 length equals 14 residues. The CDR3 loop reads CAISEGSGIWTQYF. The CDR3 nucleotides are TGTGCCATCAGTGAGGGGAGCGGGATTTGGACCCAGTACTTC.

The chain uses TRBV29-1 and TRBJ2-7; 7 nucleotides align to TRBD1. There are 12 residues in the CDR3. CDR1 is SQVTM, CDR2 ANQGSEA, per germline. J was trimmed by 4 bases and V by 4 bases; bases with no gene match: 4. The DNA for the CDR3 is TGCAGCGTTGGAGGGACAGTTTACGAGCAGTACTTC. Translation gives CSVGGTVYEQYF.